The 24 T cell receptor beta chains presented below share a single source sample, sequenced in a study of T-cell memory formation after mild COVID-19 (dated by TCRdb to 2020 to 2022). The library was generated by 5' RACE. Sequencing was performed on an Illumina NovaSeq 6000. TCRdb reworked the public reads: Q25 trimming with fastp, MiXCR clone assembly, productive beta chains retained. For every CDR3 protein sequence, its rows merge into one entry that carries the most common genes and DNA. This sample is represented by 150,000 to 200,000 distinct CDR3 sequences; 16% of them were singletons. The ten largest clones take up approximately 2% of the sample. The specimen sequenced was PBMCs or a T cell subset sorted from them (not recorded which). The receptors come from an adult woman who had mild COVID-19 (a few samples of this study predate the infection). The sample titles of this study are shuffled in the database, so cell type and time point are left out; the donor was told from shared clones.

This CDR3 reads CASSLSAGLYNEQFF. In nucleotides, the CDR3 is TGTGCCAGCAGTTTATCTGCGGGGTTATACAATGAGCAGTTCTTC. V is TRBV12-3 or TRBV12-4 and J is TRBJ2-1; perhaps TRBD2 as D (6 bases). The CDR3 is made up of 15 amino acids. V was pared by 2 bases and J by 4 bases, with 12 bases between.

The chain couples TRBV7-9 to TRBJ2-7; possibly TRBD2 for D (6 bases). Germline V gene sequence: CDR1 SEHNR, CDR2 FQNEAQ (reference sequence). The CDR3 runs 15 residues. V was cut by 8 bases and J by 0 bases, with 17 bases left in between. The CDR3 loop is CASLIGGVGSYEQYF. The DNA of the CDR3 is TGTGCCAGCTTGATCGGGGGAGTCGGCTCCTACGAGCAGTACTTC.

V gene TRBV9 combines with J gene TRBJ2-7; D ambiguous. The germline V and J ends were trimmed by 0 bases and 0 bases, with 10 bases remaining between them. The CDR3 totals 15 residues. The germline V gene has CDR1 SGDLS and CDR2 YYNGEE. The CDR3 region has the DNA TGTGCCAGCAGCGTAGGGTCACGGAACTCCTACGAGCAGTACTTC. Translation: CASSVGSRNSYEQYF.

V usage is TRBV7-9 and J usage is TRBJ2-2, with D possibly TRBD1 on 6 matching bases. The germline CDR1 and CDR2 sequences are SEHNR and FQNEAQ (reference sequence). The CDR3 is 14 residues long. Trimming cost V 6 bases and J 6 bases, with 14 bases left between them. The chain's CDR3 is CASRVRTEAGELFF. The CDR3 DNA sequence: TGTGCCAGCAGAGTTCGGACAGAAGCCGGGGAGCTGTTTTTT.

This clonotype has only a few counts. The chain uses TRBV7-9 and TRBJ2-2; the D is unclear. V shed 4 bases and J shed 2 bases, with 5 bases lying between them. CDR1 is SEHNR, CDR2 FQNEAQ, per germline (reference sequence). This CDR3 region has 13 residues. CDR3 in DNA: TGTGCCAGCAGCTCGGACAACACCGGGGAGCTGTTTTTT. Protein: CASSSDNTGELFF.

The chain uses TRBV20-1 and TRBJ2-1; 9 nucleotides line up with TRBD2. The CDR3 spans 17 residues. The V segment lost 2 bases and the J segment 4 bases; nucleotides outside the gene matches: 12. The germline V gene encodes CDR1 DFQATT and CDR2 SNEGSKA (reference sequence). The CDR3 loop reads CSARPERLAEFYNEQFF. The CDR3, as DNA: TGCAGTGCTAGACCGGAGCGACTAGCGGAATTTTACAATGAGCAGTTCTTC.

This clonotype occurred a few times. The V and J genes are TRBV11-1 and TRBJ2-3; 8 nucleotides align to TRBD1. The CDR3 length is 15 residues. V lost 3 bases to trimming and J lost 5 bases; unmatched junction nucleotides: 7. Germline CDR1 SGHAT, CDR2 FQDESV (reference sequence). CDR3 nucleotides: TGTGCCAGCAGCTTCGACAGGGGTCGTGGAGATACGCAGTATTTT. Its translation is CASSFDRGRGDTQYF.

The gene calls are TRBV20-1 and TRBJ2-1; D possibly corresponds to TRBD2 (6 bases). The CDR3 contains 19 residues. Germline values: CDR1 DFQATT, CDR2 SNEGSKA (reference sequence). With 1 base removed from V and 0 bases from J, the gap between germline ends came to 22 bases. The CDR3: CSARVRGGTSGGSYNEQFF. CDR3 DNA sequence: TGCAGTGCTAGAGTGCGGGGAGGTACATCGGGTGGCTCCTACAATGAGCAGTTCTTC.

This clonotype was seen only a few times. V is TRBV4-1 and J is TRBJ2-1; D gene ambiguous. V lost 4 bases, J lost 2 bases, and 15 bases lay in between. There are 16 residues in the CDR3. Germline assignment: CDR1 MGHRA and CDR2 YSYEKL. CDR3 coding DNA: TGCGCCAGCAGCCGAGGTGGGGTGGTAACCTACAATGAGCAGTTCTTC. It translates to CASSRGGVVTYNEQFF.

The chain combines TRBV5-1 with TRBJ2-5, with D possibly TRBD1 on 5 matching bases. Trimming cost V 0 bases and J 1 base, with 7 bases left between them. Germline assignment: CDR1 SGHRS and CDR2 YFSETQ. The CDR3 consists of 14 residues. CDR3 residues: CASSLGQPQETQYF. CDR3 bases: TGCGCCAGCAGCTTGGGACAGCCCCAAGAGACCCAGTACTTC.

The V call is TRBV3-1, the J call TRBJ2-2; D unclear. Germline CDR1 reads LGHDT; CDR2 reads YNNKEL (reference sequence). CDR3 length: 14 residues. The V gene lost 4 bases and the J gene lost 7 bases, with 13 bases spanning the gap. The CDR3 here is CASSPRTVDGELFF. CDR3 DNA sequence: TGTGCCAGCAGCCCCAGGACGGTGGACGGGGAGCTGTTTTTT. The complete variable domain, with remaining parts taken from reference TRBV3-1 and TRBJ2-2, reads DTAVSQTPKYLVTQMGNDKSIKCEQNLGHDTMYWYKQDSKKFLKIMFSYNNKELIINETVPNRFSPKSPDKAHLNLHINSLELGDSAVYFCASSPRTVDGELFFGEGSRLTVL.

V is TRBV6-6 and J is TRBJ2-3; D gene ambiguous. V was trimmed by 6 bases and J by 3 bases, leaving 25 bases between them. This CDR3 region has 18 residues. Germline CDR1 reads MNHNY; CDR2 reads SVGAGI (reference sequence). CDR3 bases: TGTGCCAGCAGCCCTGGCAAAGCAAGCCAAAAAGGAACAGATACGCAGTATTTT. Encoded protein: CASSPGKASQKGTDTQYF.

The CDR3 DNA reads TGCGCCAGCAGGTCACCGGGCGGATCCTACGAGCAGTACTTC. Its protein product is CASRSPGGSYEQYF. The V and J genes are TRBV23-1 and TRBJ2-7; D not certain. TRBV23-1 falls under the ORF class, with uncertain function. With 6 bases removed from V and 1 base from J, the gap between germline ends came to 13 bases. The CDR3 is 14 residues long.

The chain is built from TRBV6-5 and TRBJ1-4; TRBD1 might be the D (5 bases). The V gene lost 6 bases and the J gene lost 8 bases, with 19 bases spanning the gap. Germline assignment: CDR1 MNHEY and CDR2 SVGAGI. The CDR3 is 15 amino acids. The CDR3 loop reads CASSPGRGAGEKLFF. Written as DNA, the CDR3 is TGTGCCAGCAGCCCCGGGAGGGGCGCAGGGGAAAAACTGTTTTTT.

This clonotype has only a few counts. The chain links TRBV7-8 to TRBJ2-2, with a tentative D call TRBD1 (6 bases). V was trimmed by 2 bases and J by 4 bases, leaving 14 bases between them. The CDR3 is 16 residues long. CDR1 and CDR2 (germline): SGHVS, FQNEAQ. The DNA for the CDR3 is TGTGCCAGCAGCTTAATGGGTAGAGGGGGCACCGGGGAGCTGTTTTTT. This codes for CASSLMGRGGTGELFF.

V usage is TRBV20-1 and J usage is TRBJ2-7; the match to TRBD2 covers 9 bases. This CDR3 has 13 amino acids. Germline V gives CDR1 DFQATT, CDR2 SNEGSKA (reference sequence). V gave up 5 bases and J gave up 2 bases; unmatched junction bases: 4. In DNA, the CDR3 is TGCAGTGCTTGGACTAGCGTTACCTACGAGCAGTACTTC. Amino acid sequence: CSAWTSVTYEQYF.

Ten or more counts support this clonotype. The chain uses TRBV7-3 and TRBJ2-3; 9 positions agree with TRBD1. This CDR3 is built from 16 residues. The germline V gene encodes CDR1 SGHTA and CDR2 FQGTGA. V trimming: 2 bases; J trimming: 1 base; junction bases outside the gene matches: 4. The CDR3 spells CASSLSRDRGTDTQYF. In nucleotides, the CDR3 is TGTGCCAGCAGCTTATCCCGGGACAGGGGCACAGATACGCAGTATTTT.

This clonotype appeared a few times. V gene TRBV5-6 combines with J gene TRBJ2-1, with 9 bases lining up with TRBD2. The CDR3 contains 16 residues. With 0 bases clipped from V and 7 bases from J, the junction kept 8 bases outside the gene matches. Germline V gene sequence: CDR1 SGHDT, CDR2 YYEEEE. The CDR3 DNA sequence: TGTGCCAGCAGCTTGGCCTTGGCTAGCGGGACAAATGAGCAGTTCTTC. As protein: CASSLALASGTNEQFF.

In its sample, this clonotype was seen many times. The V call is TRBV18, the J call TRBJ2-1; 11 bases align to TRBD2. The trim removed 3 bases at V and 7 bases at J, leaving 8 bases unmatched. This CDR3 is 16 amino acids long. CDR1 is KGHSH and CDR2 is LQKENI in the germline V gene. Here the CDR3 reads CASSPSLAGGWNEQFF. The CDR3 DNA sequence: TGTGCCAGCTCACCCTCGCTAGCGGGAGGATGGAATGAGCAGTTCTTC. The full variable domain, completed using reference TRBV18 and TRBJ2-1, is NAGVMQNPRHLVRRRGQEARLRCSPMKGHSHVYWYRQLPEEGLKFMVYLQKENIIDESGMPKERFSAEFPKEGPSILRIQQVVRGDSAAYFCASSPSLAGGWNEQFFGPGTRLTVL.

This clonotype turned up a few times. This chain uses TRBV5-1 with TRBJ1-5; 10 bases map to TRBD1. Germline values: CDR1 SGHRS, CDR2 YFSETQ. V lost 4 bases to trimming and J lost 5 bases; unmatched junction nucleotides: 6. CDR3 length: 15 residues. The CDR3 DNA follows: TGCGCCAGCAGCCGTACGACAGGGGGCGATCAGCCCCAGCATTTT. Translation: CASSRTTGGDQPQHF.

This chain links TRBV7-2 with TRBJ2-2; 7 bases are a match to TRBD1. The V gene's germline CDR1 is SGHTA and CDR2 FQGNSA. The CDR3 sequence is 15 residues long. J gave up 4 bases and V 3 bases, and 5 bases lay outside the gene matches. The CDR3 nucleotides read TGTGCCAGCAGCTTCCGGGACAGCTTCACCGGGGAGCTGTTTTTT. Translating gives CASSFRDSFTGELFF. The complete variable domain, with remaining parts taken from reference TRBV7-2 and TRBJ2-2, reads GAGVSQSPSNKVTEKGKDVELRCDPISGHTALYWYRQSLGQGLEFLIYFQGNSAPDKSGLPSDRFSAERTGGSVSTLTIQRTQQEDSAVYLCASSFRDSFTGELFFGEGSRLTVL.

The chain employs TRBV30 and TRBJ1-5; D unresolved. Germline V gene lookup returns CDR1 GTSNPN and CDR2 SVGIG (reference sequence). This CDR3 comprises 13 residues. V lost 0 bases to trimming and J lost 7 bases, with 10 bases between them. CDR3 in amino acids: CAWSVNGMQPQHF. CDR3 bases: TGTGCCTGGAGTGTAAACGGGATGCAGCCCCAGCATTTT.

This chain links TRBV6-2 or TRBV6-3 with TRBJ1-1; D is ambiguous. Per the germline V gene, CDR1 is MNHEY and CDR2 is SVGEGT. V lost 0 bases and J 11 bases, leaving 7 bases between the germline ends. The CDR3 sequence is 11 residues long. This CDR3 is CASSYSGLAFF. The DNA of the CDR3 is TGTGCCAGCAGTTACTCGGGTCTCGCTTTCTTT.

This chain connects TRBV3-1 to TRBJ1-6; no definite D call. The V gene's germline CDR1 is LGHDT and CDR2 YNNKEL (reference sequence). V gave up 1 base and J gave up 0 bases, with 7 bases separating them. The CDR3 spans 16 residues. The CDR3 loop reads CASSQVGGSYNSPLHF. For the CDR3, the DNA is TGTGCCAGCAGCCAAGTAGGCGGCTCCTATAATTCACCCCTCCACTTT.